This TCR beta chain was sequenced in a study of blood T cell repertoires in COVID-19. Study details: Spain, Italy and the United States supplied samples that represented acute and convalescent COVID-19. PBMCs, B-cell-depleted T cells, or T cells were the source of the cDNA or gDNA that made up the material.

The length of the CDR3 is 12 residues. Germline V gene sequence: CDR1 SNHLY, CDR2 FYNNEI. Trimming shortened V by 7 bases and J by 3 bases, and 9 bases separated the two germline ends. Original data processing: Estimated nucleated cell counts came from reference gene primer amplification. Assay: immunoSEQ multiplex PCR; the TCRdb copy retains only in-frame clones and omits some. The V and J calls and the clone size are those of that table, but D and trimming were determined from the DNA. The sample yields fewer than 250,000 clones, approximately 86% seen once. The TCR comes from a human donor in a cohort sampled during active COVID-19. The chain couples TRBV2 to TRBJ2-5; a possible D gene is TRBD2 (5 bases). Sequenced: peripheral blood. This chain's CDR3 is CASTTGEETQYF. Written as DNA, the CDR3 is TGTGCCAGCACGACCGGGGAAGAGACCCAGTACTTC.